These T cell receptor beta chains were read from a single sample in a study of cytomegalovirus exposure and HLA in healthy donors. Produced via immunoSEQ multiplex PCR; TCRdb's table is partial and in-frame only. The sample consists of about 110,000 clones, approximately 86% of them appearing once. The sample taken for sequencing was PBMCs. Receptors were obtained from a man aged 35 to 55 in good health and CMV-seronegative. CDR3s include the opening cysteine and the closing phenylalanine or tryptophan. Fields, in order: V gene, clone size, J gene, D gene, CDR3 protein, CDR3 DNA. A D gene is named only where the DNA matches it firmly. Rows may omit the clone size; those that give it use once, few, many or a size class.

V: TRBV19; size: .; J: TRBJ1-3; D: .; CDR3: CATGENSGNTIYF; DNA: TGTGCCACCGGGGAGAACTCTGGAAACACCATATATTTT
V: TRBV29-1; size: .; J: TRBJ1-1; D: .; CDR3: CSVAGDTEAFF; DNA: TGCAGCGTTGCGGGGGACACTGAAGCTTTCTTT
V: TRBV30; size: .; J: TRBJ1-5; D: TRBD1; CDR3: CAWSMGQFPLSNQPQHF; DNA: TGTGCCTGGAGTATGGGACAGTTTCCTTTGAGCAATCAGCCCCAGCATTTT
V: TRBV7-2; size: .; J: TRBJ1-5; D: .; CDR3: CASSSGGQPQHF; DNA: TGTGCCAGCAGCAGCGGGGGTCAGCCCCAGCATTTT
V: TRBV4-3; size: .; J: TRBJ2-3; D: TRBD1; CDR3: CASSQGPERGQDTQYF; DNA: TGCGCCAGCAGCCAAGGACCGGAGAGGGGGCAAGATACGCAGTATTTT
V: TRBV28; size: .; J: TRBJ2-7; D: .; CDR3: CASSSPTEAGYEQYF; DNA: TGTGCCAGCAGTTCCCCGACTGAAGCTGGGTACGAGCAGTACTTC
V: TRBV6-5; size: .; J: TRBJ1-2; D: TRBD1; CDR3: CASSSPRTGSGGYTF; DNA: TGTGCCAGCAGTTCCCCCCGGACAGGGTCAGGGGGCTACACCTTC
V: TRBV7-2; size: .; J: TRBJ2-3; D: .; CDR3: CASSPGWGADTQYF; DNA: TGTGCCAGCAGCCCGGGGTGGGGTGCAGATACGCAGTATTTT
V: TRBV5-6; size: .; J: TRBJ1-2; D: TRBD1; CDR3: CASSLGTGGNYGYTF; DNA: TGTGCCAGCAGCCTGGGGACAGGGGGTAACTATGGCTACACCTTC
V: TRBV19; size: once; J: TRBJ2-2; D: .; CDR3: CASRPPGNTGELFF; DNA: TGTGCCAGTAGACCACCAGGGAACACCGGGGAGCTGTTTTTT
V: TRBV5-6; size: .; J: TRBJ1-6; D: .; CDR3: CASSLRGNSPLHF; DNA: TGTGCCAGCAGCCTGAGAGGAAATTCACCCCTCCACTTT
V: TRBV7-8; size: .; J: TRBJ1-2; D: TRBD1; CDR3: CASSIRRRTGRFRWNYGYTF; DNA: TGTGCCAGCAGCATCCGGCGCAGGACAGGGAGGTTTAGATGGAACTATGGCTACACCTTC
V: TRBV28; size: .; J: TRBJ1-2; D: TRBD1; CDR3: CASRLGGAGYGYTF; DNA: TGTGCCAGCAGACTAGGGGGCGCTGGCTATGGCTACACCTTC
V: TRBV7-2; size: .; J: TRBJ2-5; D: TRBD1; CDR3: CASSLAYRGPEETQYF; DNA: TGTGCCAGCAGCTTAGCATACAGGGGGCCGGAAGAGACCCAGTACTTC
V: TRBV2; size: .; J: TRBJ1-6; D: .; CDR3: CASREQVYNSPLHF; DNA: TGTGCCAGCAGGGAACAGGTGTATAATTCACCCCTCCACTTT
V: TRBV7-8; size: .; J: TRBJ1-6; D: .; CDR3: CASSLPGAGPNSPLHF; DNA: TGTGCCAGCAGCCTACCTGGGGCAGGGCCTAATTCACCCCTCCACTTT
V: TRBV11-2; size: .; J: TRBJ1-2; D: TRBD1; CDR3: CASSLRTGTFDGYTF; DNA: TGTGCCAGCAGCTTAAGGACAGGGACCTTCGATGGCTACACCTTC
V: TRBV9; size: .; J: TRBJ1-3; D: .; CDR3: CASSASGNTIYF; DNA: TGTGCCAGCAGCGCCTCCGGAAACACCATATATTTT
V: TRBV9; size: .; J: TRBJ2-7; D: .; CDR3: CASSVGSVAGERYEQYF; DNA: TGTGCCAGCAGCGTAGGGTCCGTGGCTGGGGAGCGCTACGAGCAGTACTTC
V: TRBV5-1; size: .; J: TRBJ1-1; D: TRBD1; CDR3: CASSSGQGADTEAFF; DNA: TGCGCCAGCAGCTCAGGACAGGGGGCCGACACTGAAGCTTTCTTT
V: TRBV7-9; size: .; J: TRBJ2-7; D: TRBD1; CDR3: CASSLEGDRTYEQYF; DNA: TGTGCCAGCAGCTTAGAGGGGGACAGGACCTACGAGCAGTACTTC
V: TRBV28; size: .; J: TRBJ2-5; D: .; CDR3: CASKLTGQETQYF; DNA: TGTGCCAGCAAATTGACAGGTCAAGAGACCCAGTACTTC
V: TRBV4-3; size: .; J: TRBJ1-1; D: .; CDR3: CASSQEAGVWNTEAFF; DNA: TGCGCCAGCAGCCAAGAGGCAGGGGTTTGGAACACTGAAGCTTTCTTT
V: TRBV28; size: once; J: TRBJ2-1; D: TRBD1; CDR3: CASRDRGSSYNEQFF; DNA: TGTGCCAGCAGGGACAGGGGGAGCTCCTACAATGAGCAGTTCTTC
V: TRBV2; size: .; J: TRBJ1-2; D: TRBD1; CDR3: CASSGTGELYGYTF; DNA: TGTGCCAGCAGTGGGACAGGGGAGCTCTATGGCTACACCTTC
V: TRBV28; size: .; J: TRBJ1-2; D: .; CDR3: CASSLWESGYTF; DNA: TGTGCCAGCAGTTTATGGGAGAGTGGCTACACCTTC
V: TRBV5-5; size: few; J: TRBJ2-6; D: .; CDR3: CASSSQNTFSGANVLTF; DNA: TGTGCCAGCAGCTCACAGAATACCTTCTCTGGGGCCAACGTCCTGACTTTC
V: TRBV28; size: .; J: TRBJ2-7; D: .; CDR3: CASSPGLSKGYEQYF; DNA: TGTGCCAGCAGTCCGGGACTTTCCAAAGGCTACGAGCAGTACTTC
V: TRBV9; size: .; J: TRBJ1-2; D: .; CDR3: CASSSGRPQGNGYTF; DNA: TGTGCCAGCAGCTCCGGTAGGCCCCAGGGAAATGGCTACACCTTC
V: TRBV2; size: .; J: TRBJ2-2; D: TRBD1; CDR3: CASSRTGGSTGELFF; DNA: TGTGCCAGCAGTCGGACAGGGGGCTCAACCGGGGAGCTGTTTTTT
V: TRBV7-9; size: .; J: TRBJ1-4; D: .; CDR3: CASSLDGGLNEKLFF; DNA: TGTGCCAGCAGCTTAGACGGTGGACTAAATGAAAAACTGTTTTTT
V: TRBV9; size: .; J: TRBJ2-1; D: .; CDR3: CASSNRVADEQFF; DNA: TGTGCCAGCAGCAACAGGGTAGCCGATGAGCAGTTCTTC
V: TRBV28; size: .; J: TRBJ1-1; D: .; CDR3: CASSRGTTEAFF; DNA: TGTGCCAGCAGCCGGGGGACGACTGAAGCTTTCTTT
V: TRBV2; size: .; J: TRBJ2-3; D: TRBD2; CDR3: CASTLTSGASRW; DNA: TGTGCCAGCACATTGACTAGCGGGGCCTCTCGGTGG
V: TRBV4-3; size: .; J: TRBJ2-1; D: TRBD2; CDR3: CASSQGLASGGSYNEQFF; DNA: TGCGCCAGCAGCCAAGGGTTAGCTAGCGGGGGATCCTACAATGAGCAGTTCTTC
V: TRBV5-4; size: .; J: TRBJ2-2; D: TRBD1; CDR3: CASSWGQGNTGELFF; DNA: TGTGCCAGCAGCTGGGGACAGGGAAACACCGGGGAGCTGTTTTTT
V: TRBV18; size: .; J: TRBJ2-7; D: TRBD2; CDR3: CASSVGTSEYEQYF; DNA: TGTGCCAGCTCCGTAGGGACTAGCGAATACGAGCAGTACTTC
V: TRBV5-6; size: .; J: TRBJ1-1; D: .; CDR3: CASSLRQLSLNTEAFF; DNA: TGTGCCAGCAGCCTCAGGCAGCTATCCTTGAACACTGAAGCTTTCTTT
V: TRBV25-1; size: .; J: TRBJ2-5; D: .; CDR3: CASGGTAVQETQYF; DNA: TGTGCCAGCGGCGGGACAGCGGTACAAGAGACCCAGTACTTC
V: TRBV5-1; size: .; J: TRBJ1-1; D: TRBD1; CDR3: CASRDRLGMNTEAFF; DNA: TGCGCCAGCAGGGACAGGCTCGGAATGAACACTGAAGCTTTCTTT
V: TRBV5-1; size: .; J: TRBJ1-6; D: .; CDR3: CASSFTGDNSPLHF; DNA: TGCGCCAGCAGCTTCACAGGAGATAATTCACCCCTCCACTTT
V: TRBV2; size: .; J: TRBJ2-3; D: TRBD2; CDR3: CASSTSGGGSQYF; DNA: TGTGCCAGCAGTACTAGCGGGGGGGGGTCGCAGTATTTT
V: TRBV5-1; size: .; J: TRBJ1-1; D: .; CDR3: CASSSTGFPNSGEAFF; DNA: TGCGCCAGCAGCTCAACAGGGTTTCCAAATTCGGGTGAAGCTTTCTTT
V: TRBV5-1; size: .; J: TRBJ2-2; D: .; CDR3: CASSQTTTTGELFF; DNA: TGCGCCAGCAGCCAGACAACGACCACCGGGGAGCTGTTTTTT
V: TRBV4-1; size: .; J: TRBJ1-1; D: .; CDR3: CASSPLLSTEAFF; DNA: TGCGCCAGCAGCCCACTACTGAGCACTGAAGCTTTCTTT